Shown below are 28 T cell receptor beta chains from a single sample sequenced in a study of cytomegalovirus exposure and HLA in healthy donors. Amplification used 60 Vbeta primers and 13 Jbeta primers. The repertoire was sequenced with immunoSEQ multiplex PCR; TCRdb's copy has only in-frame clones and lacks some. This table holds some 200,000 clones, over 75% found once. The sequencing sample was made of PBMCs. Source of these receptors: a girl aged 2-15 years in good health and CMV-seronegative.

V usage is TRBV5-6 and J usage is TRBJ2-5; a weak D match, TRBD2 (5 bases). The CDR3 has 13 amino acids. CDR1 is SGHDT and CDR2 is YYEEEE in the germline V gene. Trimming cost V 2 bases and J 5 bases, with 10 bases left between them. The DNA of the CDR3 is TGTGCCAGCAGCTTACTAGGACGGGAGACCCAGTACTTC. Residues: CASSLLGRETQYF. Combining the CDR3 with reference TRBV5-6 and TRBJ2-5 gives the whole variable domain DAGVTQSPTHLIKTRGQQVTLRCSPKSGHDTVSWYQQALGQGPQFIFQYYEEEERQRGNFPDRFSGHQFPNYSSELNVNALLLGDSALYLCASSLLGRETQYFGPGTRLLVL.

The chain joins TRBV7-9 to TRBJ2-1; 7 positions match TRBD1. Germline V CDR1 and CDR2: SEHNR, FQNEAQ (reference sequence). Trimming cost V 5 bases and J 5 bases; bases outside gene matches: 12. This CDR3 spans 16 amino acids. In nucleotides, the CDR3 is TGTGCCAGCAGCACAGTAGCCAGGGGGATAAACAATGAGCAGTTCTTC. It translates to CASSTVARGINNEQFF.

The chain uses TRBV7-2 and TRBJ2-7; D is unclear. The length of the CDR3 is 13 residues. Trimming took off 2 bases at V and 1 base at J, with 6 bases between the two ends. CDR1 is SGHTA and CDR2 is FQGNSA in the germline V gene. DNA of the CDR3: TGTGCCAGCAGCTTACACGCGTCCTACGAGCAGTACTTC. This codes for CASSLHASYEQYF. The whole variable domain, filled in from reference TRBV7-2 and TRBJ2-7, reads GAGVSQSPSNKVTEKGKDVELRCDPISGHTALYWYRQSLGQGLEFLIYFQGNSAPDKSGLPSDRFSAERTGGSVSTLTIQRTQQEDSAVYLCASSLHASYEQYFGPGTRLTVT.

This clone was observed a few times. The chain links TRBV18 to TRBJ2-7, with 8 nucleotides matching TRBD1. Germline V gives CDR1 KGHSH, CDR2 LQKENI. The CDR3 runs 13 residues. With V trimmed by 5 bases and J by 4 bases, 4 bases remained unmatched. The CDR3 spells CASSTGQGYEQYF. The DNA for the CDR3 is TGTGCCAGCTCAACCGGACAGGGTTACGAGCAGTACTTC.

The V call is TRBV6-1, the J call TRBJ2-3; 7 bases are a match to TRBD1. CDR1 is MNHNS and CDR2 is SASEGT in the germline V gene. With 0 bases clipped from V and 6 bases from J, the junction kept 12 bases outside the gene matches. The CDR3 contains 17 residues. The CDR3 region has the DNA TGTGCCAGCAGTGAAGCCGCCTGGACAGGAGGTCGGGATACGCAGTATTTT. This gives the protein CASSEAAWTGGRDTQYF.

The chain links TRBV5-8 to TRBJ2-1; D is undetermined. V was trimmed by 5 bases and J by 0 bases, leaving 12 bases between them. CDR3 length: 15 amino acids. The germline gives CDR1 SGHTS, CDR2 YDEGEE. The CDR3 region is CASRPGPSSYNEQFF. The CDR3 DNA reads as TGTGCCAGCAGGCCGGGTCCCAGCTCCTACAATGAGCAGTTCTTC.

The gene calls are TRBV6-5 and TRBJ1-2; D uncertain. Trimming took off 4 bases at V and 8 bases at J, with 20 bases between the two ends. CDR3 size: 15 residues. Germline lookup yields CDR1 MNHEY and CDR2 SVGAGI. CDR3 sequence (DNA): TGTGCCAGCAGTTCCCCGCCAATATATGCTGGCGGCTACACCTTC. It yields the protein CASSSPPIYAGGYTF.

The CDR3 spells CASSFPGQYYEQYF. In DNA, the CDR3 is TGTGCCAGCAGCTTCCCCGGACAGTACTACGAGCAGTACTTC. This rearrangement joins TRBV7-2 to TRBJ2-5; D is possibly TRBD1 (6 bases). TRBJ2-7 explains the end of the DNA better; the J call may be wrong. There are 14 residues in the CDR3. CDR1 is SGHTA and CDR2 is FQGNSA in the germline V gene.

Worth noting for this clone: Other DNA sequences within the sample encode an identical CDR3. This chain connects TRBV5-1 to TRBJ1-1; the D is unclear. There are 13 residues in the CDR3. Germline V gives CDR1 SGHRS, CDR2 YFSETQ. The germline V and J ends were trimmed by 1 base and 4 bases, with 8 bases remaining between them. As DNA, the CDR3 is TGCGCCAGCAGCTTGTCTGGAGGCACTGAAGCTTTCTTT. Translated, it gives CASSLSGGTEAFF.

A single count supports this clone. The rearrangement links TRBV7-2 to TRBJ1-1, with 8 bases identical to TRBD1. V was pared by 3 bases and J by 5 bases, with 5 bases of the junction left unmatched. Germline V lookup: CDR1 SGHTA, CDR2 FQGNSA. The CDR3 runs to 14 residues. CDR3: CASSFRTGRTEAFF. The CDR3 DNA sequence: TGTGCCAGCAGCTTTCGGACAGGGCGGACTGAAGCTTTCTTT.

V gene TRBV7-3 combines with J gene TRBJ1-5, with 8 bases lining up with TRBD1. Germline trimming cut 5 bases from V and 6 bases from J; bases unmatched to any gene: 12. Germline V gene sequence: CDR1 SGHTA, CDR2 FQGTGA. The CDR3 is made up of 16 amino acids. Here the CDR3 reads CASSPIRGQGAQPQHF. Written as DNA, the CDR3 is TGTGCCAGCAGCCCGATACGAGGACAGGGCGCTCAGCCCCAGCATTTT. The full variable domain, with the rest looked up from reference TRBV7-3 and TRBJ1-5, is GAGVSQTPSNKVTEKGKYVELRCDPISGHTALYWYRQSLGQGPEFLIYFQGTGAADDSGLPNDRFFAVRPEGSVSTLKIQRTERGDSAVYLCASSPIRGQGAQPQHFGDGTRLSIL.

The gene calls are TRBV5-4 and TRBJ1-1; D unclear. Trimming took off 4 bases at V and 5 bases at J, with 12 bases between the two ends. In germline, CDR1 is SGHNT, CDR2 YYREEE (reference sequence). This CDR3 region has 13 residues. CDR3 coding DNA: TGTGCCAGCAGCCCCGTCCCTCTGACTGAAGCTTTCTTT. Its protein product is CASSPVPLTEAFF.

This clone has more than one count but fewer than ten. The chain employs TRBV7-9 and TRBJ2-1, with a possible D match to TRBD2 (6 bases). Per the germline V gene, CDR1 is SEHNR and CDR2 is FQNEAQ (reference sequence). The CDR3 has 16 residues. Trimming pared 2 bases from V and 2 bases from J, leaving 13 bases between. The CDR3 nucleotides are TGTGCCAGCAGCTTACGTTCTGCGGGGACCTACAATGAGCAGTTCTTC. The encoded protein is CASSLRSAGTYNEQFF.

CDR3 bases: TGCAGCGTTGATATTGGAGCGGGCAGGGGACAGAGCTACGAGCAGTACTTC. Its protein is CSVDIGAGRGQSYEQYF. The rearrangement links TRBV29-1 to TRBJ2-7; a weak D match, TRBD1 (7 bases). Germline lookup yields CDR1 SQVTM and CDR2 ANQGSEA. This CDR3 is built from 17 residues. V lost 3 bases and J lost 3, with 24 bases in between.

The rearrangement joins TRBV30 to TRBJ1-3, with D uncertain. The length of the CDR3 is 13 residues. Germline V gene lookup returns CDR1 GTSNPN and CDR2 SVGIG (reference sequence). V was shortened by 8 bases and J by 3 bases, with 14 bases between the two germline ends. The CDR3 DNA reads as TGTGCCAGCCAGGATCAACTTGGAAACACCATATATTTT. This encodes CASQDQLGNTIYF.

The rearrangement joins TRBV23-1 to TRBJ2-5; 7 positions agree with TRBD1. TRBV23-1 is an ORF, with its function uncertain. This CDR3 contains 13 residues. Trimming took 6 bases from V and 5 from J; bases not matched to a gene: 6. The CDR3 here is CASREQGQETQYF. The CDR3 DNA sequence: TGCGCCAGCAGAGAACAGGGGCAGGAGACCCAGTACTTC.

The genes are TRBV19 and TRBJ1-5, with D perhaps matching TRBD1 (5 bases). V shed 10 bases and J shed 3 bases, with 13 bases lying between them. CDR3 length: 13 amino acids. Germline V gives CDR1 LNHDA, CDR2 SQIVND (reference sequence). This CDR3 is CATAGLANQPQHF. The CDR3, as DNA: TGTGCCACCGCGGGACTTGCCAATCAGCCCCAGCATTTT.

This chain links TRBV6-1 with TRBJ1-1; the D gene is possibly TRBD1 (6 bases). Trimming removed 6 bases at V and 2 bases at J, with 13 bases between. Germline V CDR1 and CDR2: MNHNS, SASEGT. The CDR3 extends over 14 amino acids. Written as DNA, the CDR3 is TGTGCCAGCAGGGCAGGACAGACCAACACTGAAGCTTTCTTT. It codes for CASRAGQTNTEAFF.

This chain's CDR3 is CASSQAMTQGGRRPQHF. DNA of the CDR3: TGCGCCAGCAGCCAGGCTATGACACAGGGGGGAAGACGGCCCCAGCATTTT. J is TRBJ1-5 and V is TRBV4-1, with 8 bases identical to TRBD1. The CDR3 totals 17 residues. The V gene's germline CDR1 is MGHRA and CDR2 YSYEKL. Trimming cost V 3 bases and J 9 bases; bases outside gene matches: 16.

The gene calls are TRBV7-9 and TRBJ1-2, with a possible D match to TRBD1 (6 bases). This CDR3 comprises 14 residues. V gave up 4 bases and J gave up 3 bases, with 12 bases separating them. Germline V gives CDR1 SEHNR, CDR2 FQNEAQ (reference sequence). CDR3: CASSSRTDYYGYTF. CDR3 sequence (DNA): TGTGCCAGCAGCTCAAGGACAGACTACTATGGCTACACCTTC.

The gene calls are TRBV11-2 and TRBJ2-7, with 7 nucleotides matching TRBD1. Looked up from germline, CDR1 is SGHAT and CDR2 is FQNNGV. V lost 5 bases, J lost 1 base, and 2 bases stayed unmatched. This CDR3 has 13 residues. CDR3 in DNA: TGTGCCAGCAGCCAGACAGGGTCCTACGAGCAGTACTTC. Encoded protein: CASSQTGSYEQYF.

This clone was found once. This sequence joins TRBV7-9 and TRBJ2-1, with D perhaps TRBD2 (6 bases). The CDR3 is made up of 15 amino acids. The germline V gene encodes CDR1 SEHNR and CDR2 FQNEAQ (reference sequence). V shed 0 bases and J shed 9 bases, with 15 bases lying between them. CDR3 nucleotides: TGTGCCAGCAGCTTAGCGGAGTTCGGGGAGGCTGAGCAGTTCTTC. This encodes CASSLAEFGEAEQFF.

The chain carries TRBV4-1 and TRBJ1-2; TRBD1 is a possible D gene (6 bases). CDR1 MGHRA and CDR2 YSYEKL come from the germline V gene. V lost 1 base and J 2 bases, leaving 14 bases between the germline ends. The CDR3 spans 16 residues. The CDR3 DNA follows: TGCGCCAGCAGCCAAGGGGGGCGACAGACGAACTATGGCTACACCTTC. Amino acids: CASSQGGRQTNYGYTF.

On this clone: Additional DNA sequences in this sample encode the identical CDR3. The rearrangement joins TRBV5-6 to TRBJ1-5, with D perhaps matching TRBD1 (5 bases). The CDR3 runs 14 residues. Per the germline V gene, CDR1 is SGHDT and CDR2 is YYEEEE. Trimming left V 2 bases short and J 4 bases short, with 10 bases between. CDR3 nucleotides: TGTGCCAGCAGCTTAGACAGTAGTAATCAGCCCCAGCATTTT. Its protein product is CASSLDSSNQPQHF.

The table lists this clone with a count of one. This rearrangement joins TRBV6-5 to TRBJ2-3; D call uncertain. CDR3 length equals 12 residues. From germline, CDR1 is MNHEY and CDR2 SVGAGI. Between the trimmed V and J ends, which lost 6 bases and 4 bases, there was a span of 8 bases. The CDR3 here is CASSLPPDTQYF. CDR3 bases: TGTGCCAGCAGCCTCCCCCCAGATACGCAGTATTTT.

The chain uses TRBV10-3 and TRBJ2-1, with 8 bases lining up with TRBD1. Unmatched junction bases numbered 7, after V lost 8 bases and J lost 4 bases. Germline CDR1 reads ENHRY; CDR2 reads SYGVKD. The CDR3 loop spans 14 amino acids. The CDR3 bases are TGTGCCATCGGACAGGGCGACGGTTACAATGAGCAGTTCTTC. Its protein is CAIGQGDGYNEQFF.

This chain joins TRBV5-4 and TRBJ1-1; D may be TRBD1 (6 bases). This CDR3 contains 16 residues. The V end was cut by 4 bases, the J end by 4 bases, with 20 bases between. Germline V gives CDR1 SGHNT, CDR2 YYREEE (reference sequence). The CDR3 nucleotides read TGTGCCAGCAGCCCTCTGAGGGAGGGGGGGGCCACTGAAGCTTTCTTT. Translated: CASSPLREGGATEAFF.

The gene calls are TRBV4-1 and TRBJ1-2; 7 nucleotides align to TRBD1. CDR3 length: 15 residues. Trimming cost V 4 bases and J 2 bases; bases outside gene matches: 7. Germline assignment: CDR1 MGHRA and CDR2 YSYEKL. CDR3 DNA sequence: TGCGCCAGCAGCCGCTTCCCGGGACAGAACTATGGCTACACCTTC. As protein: CASSRFPGQNYGYTF.